The 14 T cell receptor beta chains in this list originate from one sample, sequenced in a study of OX40 agonist ivuxolimab in advanced cancers. Profiling relied on immunoSEQ multiplex PCR, and the TCRdb table lists in-frame clones only, not all of them. Of some 95,000 clones in the sample, about 90% were seen once. Source: CD4+ or CD8+ T cells sorted from blood, taken in a trial of the OX40 agonist ivuxolimab. The receptors originated from an adult with an advanced solid tumor such as melanoma, head and neck, liver or kidney cancer.

This clone was detected once. This chain uses TRBV6-6 with TRBJ1-4; unclear D gene. Germline-derived CDR1 and CDR2 are MNHNY and SVGAGI (reference sequence). The CDR3 covers 12 residues. The V gene lost 0 bases and the J gene lost 8 bases, with 4 bases spanning the gap. This CDR3 is CASSYSEEKLFF. CDR3 sequence (DNA): TGTGCCAGCAGTTACTCCGAGGAAAAACTGTTTTTT.

The sample holds one count of this clone. The chain has TRBV5-5 and TRBJ2-7; 9 positions match TRBD1. The CDR3 is 15 residues long. J lost 3 bases, V lost 2 bases, and 6 bases had no gene match. Germline CDR1 and CDR2: SGHKS and YYEKEE (reference sequence). In nucleotides, the CDR3 is TGTGCCAGCAGCTTATTCGGGACAGGGAACTACGAGCAGTACTTC. It yields the protein CASSLFGTGNYEQYF.

This sequence joins TRBV5-1 and TRBJ2-2, with TRBD2 matching 8 bases. The CDR3 has 17 amino acids. After removal of 4 bases from V and 5 bases from J, the junction contained 13 bases not matched to a gene. In germline, CDR1 is SGHRS, CDR2 YFSETQ. This CDR3 is CASSKAPGLENTGELFF. The CDR3 region has the DNA TGCGCCAGCAGCAAAGCTCCGGGACTAGAGAATACCGGGGAGCTGTTTTTT.

The gene calls are TRBV6-5 and TRBJ1-1, with D tentatively TRBD1 (5 bases). Deletions cut 6 bases from V and 8 bases from J, with 16 bases between. CDR3 length equals 13 residues. The germline gives CDR1 MNHEY, CDR2 SVGAGI. The CDR3 spells CASRGTEGTEAFF. The CDR3 DNA reads as TGTGCCAGCAGGGGTACCGAGGGGACGGAAGCTTTCTTT.

The chain joins TRBV19 to TRBJ1-5, with D unclear. V lost 3 bases to trimming and J lost 5 bases, with 17 bases between them. CDR3 length: 16 residues. The germline V gene encodes CDR1 LNHDA and CDR2 SQIVND (reference sequence). Written as DNA, the CDR3 is TGTGCCAGTAGTATTGGCAGCGGCGGTCGGGATCAGCCCCAGCATTTT. It is translated as CASSIGSGGRDQPQHF.

The chain combines TRBV7-8 with TRBJ2-6, with no clear D. CDR1 and CDR2 from the germline V gene are SGHVS and FQNEAQ. The CDR3 spans 13 residues. Deletions cut 5 bases from V and 4 bases from J, with 6 bases between. CDR3 loop: CASSLGGANVLTF. The CDR3 nucleotides read TGTGCCAGCAGCCTAGGGGGGGCCAACGTCCTGACTTTC.

Written as DNA, the CDR3 is TGTGCCAGCAGCCCCCACGTCACCTTATCCTACGAGCAGTACTTC. It encodes CASSPHVTLSYEQYF. The V gene is TRBV9, the J gene TRBJ2-7; unclear D gene. V gave up 4 bases and J gave up 1 base, with 15 bases separating them. The CDR3 spans 15 residues. Germline CDR1 is SGDLS and CDR2 is YYNGEE.

The chain recombines TRBV6-1 with TRBJ2-7; D unresolved. From germline, CDR1 is MNHNS and CDR2 SASEGT. The CDR3 consists of 13 residues. V shed 10 bases and J shed 2 bases, with 15 bases lying between them. The CDR3 sequence is CATNPRQTYEQYF. In DNA, the CDR3 is TGTGCCACAAACCCACGGCAGACCTACGAGCAGTACTTC.

The chain is built from TRBV5-1 and TRBJ1-1; possibly TRBD1 for D (6 bases). V was pared by 4 bases and J by 1 base, with 11 bases between. The CDR3 contains 14 residues. Per germline, CDR1 SGHRS and CDR2 YFSETQ. The CDR3 loop is CASSHRTANTEAFF. For the CDR3, the DNA is TGCGCCAGCAGCCATAGGACAGCGAACACTGAAGCTTTCTTT.

The rearrangement joins TRBV9 to TRBJ2-7, with 10 bases aligning to TRBD1. Germline V gene lookup returns CDR1 SGDLS and CDR2 YYNGEE. Unmatched junction bases numbered 5, after V lost 2 bases and J lost 6 bases. This CDR3 contains 14 residues. The CDR3, as DNA: TGTGCCAGCAGCGTTTTGGACAGGGGGGGCGAGCAGTACTTC. This translates into CASSVLDRGGEQYF.

This clone was recorded only once. CDR3 region: CASSRTNTEAFF. The CDR3 DNA reads as TGTGCCAGCAGCCGGACGAACACTGAAGCTTTCTTT. The chain is built from TRBV5-4 and TRBJ1-1, with D unresolved. Germline CDR1 and CDR2: SGHNT and YYREEE (reference sequence). The CDR3 sequence is 12 residues long. Trimming took 4 bases from V and 1 from J, leaving 5 bases between them.

The chain joins TRBV11-2 to TRBJ1-1, with 10 bases matching TRBD1. Per the germline V gene, CDR1 is SGHAT and CDR2 is FQNNGV. With V trimmed by 2 bases and J by 11 bases, 14 bases remained unmatched. This CDR3 has 16 residues. The CDR3 loop reads CASSLMGDRGNLAAFF. Here the CDR3 DNA reads TGTGCCAGCAGCTTAATGGGGGACAGGGGAAACCTAGCGGCTTTCTTT.

This chain connects TRBV2 to TRBJ2-2; TRBD1 aligns across 8 bases. This CDR3 spans 17 amino acids. The V segment lost 0 bases and the J segment 4 bases; nucleotides outside the gene matches: 7. Germline V lookup: CDR1 SNHLY, CDR2 FYNNEI. CDR3 sequence (DNA): TGTGCCAGCAGTGAAGCACCGAGGACAGGGATCACCGGGGAGCTGTTTTTT. It is translated as CASSEAPRTGITGELFF.

The V gene is TRBV29-1, the J gene TRBJ2-7; 8 bases are a match to TRBD1. V lost 5 bases, J lost 5 bases, and 5 bases stayed unmatched. The CDR3 extends over 12 amino acids. Germline loops: CDR1 SQVTM, CDR2 ANQGSEA. In DNA form, the CDR3 reads TGCAGCGTTAGCAGGGGGCGGGACGAGCAGTACTTC. Encoded protein: CSVSRGRDEQYF.